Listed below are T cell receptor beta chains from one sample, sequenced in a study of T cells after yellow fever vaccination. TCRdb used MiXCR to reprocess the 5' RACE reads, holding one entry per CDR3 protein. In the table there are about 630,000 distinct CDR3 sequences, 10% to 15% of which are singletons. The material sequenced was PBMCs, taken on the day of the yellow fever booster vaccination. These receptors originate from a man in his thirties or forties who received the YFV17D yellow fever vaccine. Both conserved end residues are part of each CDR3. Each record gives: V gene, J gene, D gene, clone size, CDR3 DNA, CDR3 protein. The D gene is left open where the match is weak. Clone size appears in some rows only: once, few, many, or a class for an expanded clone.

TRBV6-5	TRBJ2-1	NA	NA	TGTGCCAGCAGTTACGTAGGAGGTCCGAACAATGAGCAGTTCTTC	CASSYVGGPNNEQFF
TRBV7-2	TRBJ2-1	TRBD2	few	TGTGACAGCAATCCGGGACTAGCGGGAACCTATGAGCAGTTCTTC	CDSNPGLAGTYEQFF
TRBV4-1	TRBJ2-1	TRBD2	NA	TGCGCCAGCAGCCTCCTATACGGGACTAATCGACGGTTCTTC	CASSLLYGTNRRFF
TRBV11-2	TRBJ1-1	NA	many	TGTGCCAGCAGCTTTCATAGGAACACTGAAGCTTTCTTT	CASSFHRNTEAFF
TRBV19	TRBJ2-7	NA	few	TGTGCCAGTAGATTGGGGGGCGCCAAACCCTACGAGCAGTACTTC	CASRLGGAKPYEQYF
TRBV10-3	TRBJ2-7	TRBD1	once	TGTGCCATCAGCTCCCGAGTATGGGACAGGGGGCCGGGGGAGCAGTACTTC	CAISSRVWDRGPGEQYF
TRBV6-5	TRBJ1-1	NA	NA	TGTGCCAGCAGTTACTCGACTGCCGCGGGGGAGACTGAAGCTTTCTTT	CASSYSTAAGETEAFF
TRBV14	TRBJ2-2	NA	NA	TGTGCCAGCAGCAGGCATCCCACCGGGGAGCTGTTTTTT	CASSRHPTGELFF
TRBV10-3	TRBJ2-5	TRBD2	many	TGTGCCATCAGCAAACTAGCGGGAGGGCCGCGGGAGACCCAGTACTTC	CAISKLAGGPRETQYF
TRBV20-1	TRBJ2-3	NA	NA	TGCAGTGCTAGGCAGGGTCGGGGCACAGATACGCAGTATTTT	CSARQGRGTDTQYF
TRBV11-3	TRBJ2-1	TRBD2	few	TGTGCCAGCAGCCCCCGAACTAGCGGGGTTATTAATGAGCAGTTCTTC	CASSPRTSGVINEQFF
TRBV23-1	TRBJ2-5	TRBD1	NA	TGCGCCAGCAGTCAGTCCGGGACAGGGGGGACCCAGTACTTC	CASSQSGTGGTQYF
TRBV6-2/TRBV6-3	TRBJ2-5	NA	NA	TGTGCCAGCAGTCGGAGGACTACGGGGGTCCAAGAGACCCAGTACTTC	CASSRRTTGVQETQYF
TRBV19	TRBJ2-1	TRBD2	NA	TGTGCCAGTAGTATGCTTTCTGGGACTAGCGGGAGATATGAGCAGTTCTTC	CASSMLSGTSGRYEQFF
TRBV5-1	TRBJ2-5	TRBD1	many	TGCGCCAGCAGCACTATGGACAGGGGAGAGACCCAGTACTTC	CASSTMDRGETQYF
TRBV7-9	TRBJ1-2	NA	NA	TGTGCCAGCTCTACCGAAGGGACCGAGGCCTTC	CASSTEGTEAF
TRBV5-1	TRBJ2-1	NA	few	TGCGCCAGCAGCCCCCACGCGGAGCGGATCTACAATGAGCAGTTCTTC	CASSPHAERIYNEQFF
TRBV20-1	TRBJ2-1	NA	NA	TGCAGTGCCCCGAGGGGAGCGGGCCTCTCCTACAATGAGCAGTTCTTC	CSAPRGAGLSYNEQFF
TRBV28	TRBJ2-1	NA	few	TGTGCCAGCAGTTTACCCGGGGCCGGCGACAATGAGCAGTTCTTC	CASSLPGAGDNEQFF
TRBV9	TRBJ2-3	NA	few	TGTGCCAGCAGCCCCCCCACAGGTTCGGCAGATACGCAGTATTTT	CASSPPTGSADTQYF
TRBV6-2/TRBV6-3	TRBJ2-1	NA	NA	TGTGCCAGCACCCAGGGCCCGGGAAGGGGGTTCTTC	CASTQGPGRGFF
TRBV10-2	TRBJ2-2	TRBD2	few	TGCGCCAGCAGTCGGACTAGCGGGAGCTCCTTAGGGGAGCTGTTTTTT	CASSRTSGSSLGELFF
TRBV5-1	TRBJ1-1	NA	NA	TGCGCCAGCATCCCTGGGACCTCTGTGAACACTGAAGCTTTCTTT	CASIPGTSVNTEAFF
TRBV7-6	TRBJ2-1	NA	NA	TGTGCCAGCAGCAAACCAGGGTACTTCAATGAGCAGTTCTTC	CASSKPGYFNEQFF
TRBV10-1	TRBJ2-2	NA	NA	TGCGCCAGCAGTCGAGGCGATCGAGACACCGGGGAGCTGTTTTTT	CASSRGDRDTGELFF
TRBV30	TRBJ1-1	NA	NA	TGTGCCTGGAGTGTAGGGACTAAAGCTTTCTTT	CAWSVGTKAFF
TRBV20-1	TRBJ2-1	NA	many	TGCAGTGCTGGGGCCTTGGGGTCTTGGCAGTTCTTC	CSAGALGSWQFF
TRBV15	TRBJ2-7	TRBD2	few	TGTGCCACCAGCAGAAGGCGGACGTCGGGCGGGAGCTCCTACGAGCAGTACTTC	CATSRRRTSGGSSYEQYF
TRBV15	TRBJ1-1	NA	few	TGTGCCACCAGCTTCAGTCGGGGCACTGAAGCTTTCTTT	CATSFSRGTEAFF
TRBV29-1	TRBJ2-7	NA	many	TGCAGCGTCCGAGGGGGCTCCTACGAGCAGTACTTC	CSVRGGSYEQYF
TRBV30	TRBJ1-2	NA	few	TGTGCCTGGAGTGCCAGAGACAACGGCTACACCTTC	CAWSARDNGYTF
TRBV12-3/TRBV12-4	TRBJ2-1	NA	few	TGTGCCAGCAGTTTTATCGGGAGTGGGTACAATGAGCAGTTCTTC	CASSFIGSGYNEQFF
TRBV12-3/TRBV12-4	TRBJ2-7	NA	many	TGTGCCAGCAGTTCTCTAGCCAACGAGCAGTACTTC	CASSSLANEQYF
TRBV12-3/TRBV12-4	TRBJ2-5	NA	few	TGTGCCAGCAGTGGCGACCGGGACGAAGTAATGACCCAGTACTTC	CASSGDRDEVMTQYF
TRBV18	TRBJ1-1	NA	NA	TGTGCCAGCTCACCGGTTCACCTGAACACTGAAGCTTTCTTT	CASSPVHLNTEAFF
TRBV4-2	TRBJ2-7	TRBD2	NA	TGTGCCAGCAGCCAGCCGGGACTAGAAGTCTACGAGCAGTACTTC	CASSQPGLEVYEQYF
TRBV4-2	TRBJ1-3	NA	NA	TGTGCCAGCAGCCAAGATAGGGCGGTCAACTCTGGAAACACCATATATTTT	CASSQDRAVNSGNTIYF
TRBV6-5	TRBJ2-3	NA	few	TGTGCCAGCAGTTACTACGCGGCCACAGATACGCAGTATTTT	CASSYYAATDTQYF
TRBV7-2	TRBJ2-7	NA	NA	TGTGCCAGCAGTCCGTTCTTTGGGGGTTACGAGCAGTACTTC	CASSPFFGGYEQYF
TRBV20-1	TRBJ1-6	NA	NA	TGCAGTGCCCTGGGTTCTCGTCGGGGTAATTCACCCCTCCACTTT	CSALGSRRGNSPLHF
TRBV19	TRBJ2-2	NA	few	TGTGCCAGTATGGGGGGTTGGACCGGGGAGCTGTTTTTT	CASMGGWTGELFF
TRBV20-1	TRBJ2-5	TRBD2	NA	TGCAGTGCTAGTCGGACTAGCCCCGGCGAGACCCAGTACTTC	CSASRTSPGETQYF
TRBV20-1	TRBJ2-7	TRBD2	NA	TGCAGTGCTAGGGGACTAGCGGTCGTCTACGAGCAGTACTTC	CSARGLAVVYEQYF
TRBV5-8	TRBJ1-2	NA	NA	TGTGCCAGCACCTCATCGGGGCGGCCGTATGGCTACACCTTC	CASTSSGRPYGYTF
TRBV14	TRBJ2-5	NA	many	TGTGCCAGCAGCCAAGACGGGATTAGGGAGACCCAGTACTTC	CASSQDGIRETQYF
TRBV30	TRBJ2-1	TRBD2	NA	TGTGCCTGGAGGGGGGGGGAGCAGTTCTTC	CAWRGGEQFF
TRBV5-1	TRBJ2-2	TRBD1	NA	TGCGCCAGCAGCCGTCTAACAGGGGATCCCGGGGAGCTGTTTTTT	CASSRLTGDPGELFF
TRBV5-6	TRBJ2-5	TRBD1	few	TGTGCCAGCAGCCCCCAGGGGGTCCTGGAGACCCAGTACTTC	CASSPQGVLETQYF
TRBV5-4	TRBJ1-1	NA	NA	TGTGCCAGCAATTTGTTCGGGACAGAAGCTTTCTTT	CASNLFGTEAFF
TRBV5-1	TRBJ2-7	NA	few	TGCGCCAGCAGCTTGGGTACTTTCTACGAGCAGTACTTC	CASSLGTFYEQYF
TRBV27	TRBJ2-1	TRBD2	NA	TGTGCCAGCAGTTTTAGCGGGTGGGTGGAGAATGAGCAGTTCTTC	CASSFSGWVENEQFF
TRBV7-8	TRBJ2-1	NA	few	TGTGCCAGCATCTTAAGGCCCTGGACTTCAAATGAGCAGTTCTTC	CASILRPWTSNEQFF
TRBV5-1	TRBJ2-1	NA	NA	TGCGCCAGCAGCTTAGATCAGCGAAGCAATGAGCAGTTCTTC	CASSLDQRSNEQFF